The entry below describes one TCR beta chain. This specimen belongs to a study of blood T cell repertoires in COVID-19. Study context: COVID-19 samples collected from the United States, Italy and Spain covered acute and convalescent phases. Nucleic acid was either cDNA or gDNA, and it came from T cells, B-cell-depleted T cells, or PBMCs.

Per the original data handling: It was from reference gene primer amplification that nucleated cell counts were estimated. Repertoires were generated with immunoSEQ multiplex PCR, while TCRdb's copy carries only in-frame clones and drops some. The DNA was the basis for D and trimming; V, J and clone size are from that table. The sample records a few hundred thousand clones, 75% to 85% being singletons. Germline V gene lookup returns CDR1 SGHAT and CDR2 FQNNGV. The junction had 7 bases not matched to a gene; V was cut back by 4 bases and J by 4 bases. The CDR3 runs 15 residues. The sequence was obtained from a human donor in a cohort sampled during active COVID-19. Sequencing used peripheral blood. V usage is TRBV11-2 and J usage is TRBJ2-7; 10 positions agree with TRBD1. CDR3 sequence: CASSSRRTGGYEQYF. The CDR3 region has the DNA TGTGCCAGCAGCTCCCGCCGGACAGGGGGATACGAGCAGTACTTC.